This T cell receptor (beta chain) came from a study of beta chain features in type 1 diabetes. Study conclusions and caveats: Across all four CD4+ subsets, people with type 1 diabetes showed modestly shorter TCRB CDR3s.

The CDR3 has 14 residues. CDR1 is SGDLS and CDR2 is YYNGEE in the germline V gene. V was cut by 0 bases and J by 5 bases, with 9 bases left in between. This clone was seen only a few times. No antigen is known for it. The whole isolated RNA underwent reverse transcription, so sequencing captured expressed TCRB transcripts. Produced via immunoSEQ multiplex PCR; TCRdb's table is partial and in-frame only. The sample yields about 290,000 clones, 7% to 9% seen once. This chain links TRBV9 with TRBJ2-1, with D possibly matching TRBD2 (5 bases). The sample comprised central memory CD4+ T cells from blood. The sequence was collected from a woman aged 18-29 years in good health. The CDR3 nucleotides are TGTGCCAGCAGCGTAGCGGGGTTCGACAATGAGCAGTTCTTC. Translated: CASSVAGFDNEQFF.